Each of the 24 T cell receptor beta chains below was sequenced from the same sample in a study of T cells after yellow fever vaccination. Each CDR3 protein is one row after TCRdb ran MiXCR on the 5' RACE reads. The sample shows hundreds of thousands of distinct CDR3 sequences, about 12% of them seen only once. The specimen was PBMCs, collected on the day of the yellow fever booster vaccination. Receptors originate from a man aged 25 to 45 who received the YFV17D yellow fever vaccine.

This clonotype has just one count. The chain carries TRBV20-1 and TRBJ2-5; 7 bases match TRBD1. The J segment lost 5 bases and the V segment lost 5 bases, leaving 5 bases of the junction unmatched. The CDR3 loop spans 12 amino acids. Per the germline V gene, CDR1 is DFQATT and CDR2 is SNEGSKA (reference sequence). The DNA of the CDR3 is TGCAGTGCTGACCGGGACAGCGAGACCCAGTACTTC. This gives the protein CSADRDSETQYF.

This chain uses TRBV19 with TRBJ2-3; 10 bases are a match to TRBD2. Germline loops: CDR1 LNHDA, CDR2 SQIVND (reference sequence). After removal of 2 bases from V and 4 bases from J, the junction contained 6 bases not matched to a gene. This CDR3 has 16 amino acids. CDR3 loop: CASSISPSGSPDTQYF. In nucleotides, the CDR3 is TGTGCCAGTAGTATATCGCCTAGCGGGAGCCCAGATACGCAGTATTTT.

A few counts support this clonotype. The chain recombines TRBV20-1 with TRBJ2-7; 9 positions agree with TRBD2. Losses at the gene ends were 0 bases for V and 4 bases for J; bases not matched to a gene: 7. Germline lookup yields CDR1 DFQATT and CDR2 SNEGSKA (reference sequence). This CDR3 is 15 amino acids long. CDR3 bases: TGCAGTGCTAGAGATCCAGCGGGAGGTGGATACGAGCAGTACTTC. It translates to CSARDPAGGGYEQYF.

This clonotype was counted at least ten times. V usage is TRBV5-1 and J usage is TRBJ2-2, with D maybe TRBD1 (5 bases). This CDR3 has 16 residues. V lost 2 bases, J lost 4 bases, and 15 bases lay in between. Germline CDR1 reads SGHRS; CDR2 reads YFSETQ. The CDR3 DNA is TGCGCCAGCAGCTTCGCCTCAGGGTCAGGCACCGGGGAGCTGTTTTTT. It specifies CASSFASGSGTGELFF.

This clonotype was recorded a few times. This chain joins TRBV7-2 and TRBJ1-2, with D possibly being TRBD1 (5 bases). V lost 5 bases and J 5 bases, leaving 18 bases between the germline ends. The germline V gene encodes CDR1 SGHTA and CDR2 FQGNSA. The CDR3 totals 15 residues. Written as DNA, the CDR3 is TGTGCCAGCAGCGCCACAACAGGAACCGCTTATGGCTACACCTTC. This codes for CASSATTGTAYGYTF.

This chain links TRBV7-2 with TRBJ2-7; TRBD1 is a possible D gene (5 bases). The germline V gene encodes CDR1 SGHTA and CDR2 FQGNSA. CDR3 size: 13 residues. Trimming left V 8 bases short and J 2 bases short, with 13 bases between. The CDR3 region is CASQRKGTYEQYF. As DNA, the CDR3 is TGTGCCAGCCAACGAAAGGGGACCTACGAGCAGTACTTC.

This clonotype has only a few counts. CDR3: CASRTLETGSYEQYF. Written as DNA, the CDR3 is TGCGCCAGCAGAACCCTAGAAACAGGATCCTACGAGCAGTACTTC. J is TRBJ2-7 and V is TRBV5-1, with D tentatively TRBD1 (5 bases). V shed 5 bases and J shed 1 base, with 16 bases lying between them. The CDR3 contains 15 residues. The germline CDR1 and CDR2 sequences are SGHRS and YFSETQ.

This clonotype was picked up a small number of times. The chain couples TRBV10-3 to TRBJ2-4; D tentatively reads TRBD1 or TRBD2 (5 bases each). The CDR3 loop spans 17 amino acids. The V end lost 10 bases, the J end lost 0 bases, and 22 bases lay between the germline ends. CDR1 is ENHRY, CDR2 SYGVKD, per germline. The CDR3 region has the DNA TGTGCCACCTGGGACCCCGAAGATTACTTAGCCAAAAACATTCAGTACTTC. The encoded protein is CATWDPEDYLAKNIQYF.

This clonotype was seen a few times. The chain carries TRBV30 and TRBJ2-2; D is undetermined. Trimming shortened V by 1 base and J by 2 bases, and 11 bases separated the two germline ends. Per the germline V gene, CDR1 is GTSNPN and CDR2 is SVGIG (reference sequence). The CDR3 loop spans 15 amino acids. The CDR3 protein is CAWSGGKLNTGELFF. CDR3 sequence (DNA): TGTGCCTGGAGTGGGGGAAAGCTTAACACCGGGGAGCTGTTTTTT.

CDR3: CASSLGEAGQETQYF. The CDR3, as DNA: TGTGCCAGCAGCCTAGGCGAGGCGGGCCAAGAGACCCAGTACTTC. The genes are TRBV11-2 and TRBJ2-5; TRBD2 might be the D (5 bases). Trimming took 5 bases from V and 1 from J, leaving 14 bases between them. Germline V gives CDR1 SGHAT, CDR2 FQNNGV. The CDR3 length is 15 residues.

The sample holds many counts of this clonotype. The chain is built from TRBV5-1 and TRBJ2-1; TRBD2 matches 9 bases. The germline CDR1 and CDR2 sequences are SGHRS and YFSETQ. This CDR3 contains 18 residues. V dropped 0 bases and J dropped 7; count of bases not matched to a gene: 14. CDR3 residues: CASSLAAGLARGWNEQFF. Written as DNA, the CDR3 is TGCGCCAGCAGCTTGGCCGCGGGACTAGCACGAGGTTGGAATGAGCAGTTCTTC. The full variable domain, completed using reference TRBV5-1 and TRBJ2-1, is KAGVTQTPRYLIKTRGQQVTLSCSPISGHRSVSWYQQTPGQGLQFLFEYFSETQRNKGNFPGRFSGRQFSNSRSEMNVSTLELGDSALYLCASSLAAGLARGWNEQFFGPGTRLTVL.

There are a few counts of this clonotype. As DNA, the CDR3 is TGCGCCAGCAGCTTGTGGCAGTCAAACAATGAGCAGTTCTTC. Protein: CASSLWQSNNEQFF. The rearrangement links TRBV5-1 to TRBJ2-1, with no clear D. The length of the CDR3 is 14 residues. Germline-derived CDR1 and CDR2 are SGHRS and YFSETQ. V was trimmed by 1 base and J by 5 bases, leaving 10 bases between them.

This clonotype was counted between two and nine times. The CDR3 loop reads CASSLAVSGVAAYNEQFF. CDR3 nucleotide sequence: TGCGCCAGCAGCTTGGCAGTTAGCGGGGTAGCTGCCTACAATGAGCAGTTCTTC. The V and J genes are TRBV5-1 and TRBJ2-1; TRBD2 matches 8 bases. With 0 bases clipped from V and 2 bases from J, the junction kept 10 bases outside the gene matches. The CDR3 loop spans 18 amino acids. Germline V lookup: CDR1 SGHRS, CDR2 YFSETQ.

The sample holds a few counts of this clonotype. The chain employs TRBV5-1 and TRBJ1-1; 8 nucleotides match TRBD1. The V gene end was trimmed by 4 bases and the J gene end by 3 bases; junction bases not matched to a gene: 8. Germline loops: CDR1 SGHRS, CDR2 YFSETQ. CDR3 length equals 15 residues. CDR3 in amino acids: CASSNTGTGDTEAFF. The CDR3, as DNA: TGCGCCAGCAGCAATACCGGGACAGGAGACACTGAAGCTTTCTTT. The full variable domain, in which reference TRBV5-1 and TRBJ1-1 provide the parts outside the CDR3, is KAGVTQTPRYLIKTRGQQVTLSCSPISGHRSVSWYQQTPGQGLQFLFEYFSETQRNKGNFPGRFSGRQFSNSRSEMNVSTLELGDSALYLCASSNTGTGDTEAFFGQGTRLTVV.

Ten or more counts support this clonotype. V is TRBV5-1 and J is TRBJ2-2; the D is unclear. This CDR3 is 12 amino acids long. Between the trimmed V and J ends, which lost 4 bases and 1 base, there was a span of 2 bases. Germline CDR1 reads SGHRS; CDR2 reads YFSETQ. The CDR3: CASSENTGELFF. CDR3 nucleotides: TGCGCCAGCAGCGAGAACACCGGGGAGCTGTTTTTT. The whole variable domain, filled in from reference TRBV5-1 and TRBJ2-2, reads KAGVTQTPRYLIKTRGQQVTLSCSPISGHRSVSWYQQTPGQGLQFLFEYFSETQRNKGNFPGRFSGRQFSNSRSEMNVSTLELGDSALYLCASSENTGELFFGEGSRLTVL.

This chain links TRBV7-9 with TRBJ2-3; a weak D match, TRBD2 (6 bases). CDR1 SEHNR and CDR2 FQNEAQ come from the germline V gene (reference sequence). The CDR3 totals 15 residues. Trimming cost V 2 bases and J 3 bases, with 12 bases left between them. CDR3 amino acids: CASSLWAGLTDTQYF. The CDR3 DNA is TGTGCCAGCAGCTTATGGGCGGGATTAACAGATACGCAGTATTTT.

This clonotype came up a few times. The rearrangement links TRBV5-1 to TRBJ2-5; TRBD2 matches 7 bases. With V trimmed by 1 base and J by 0 bases, 6 bases remained unmatched. CDR3 size: 16 residues. Germline lookup yields CDR1 SGHRS and CDR2 YFSETQ. The CDR3 loop is CASSLTGTTHQETQYF. The CDR3 coding sequence is TGCGCCAGCAGCTTGACCGGGACTACACACCAAGAGACCCAGTACTTC.

This clonotype was seen repeatedly, ten times or more. The chain carries TRBV11-2 and TRBJ2-7; 7 bases agree with TRBD1. The CDR3 totals 14 residues. J was trimmed by 2 bases and V by 5 bases; bases with no gene match: 6. CDR1 and CDR2 from the germline V gene are SGHAT and FQNNGV. CDR3 DNA sequence: TGTGCCAGCAGCCACCTGGGACAGACCTACGAGCAGTACTTC. Protein sequence: CASSHLGQTYEQYF.

The table lists this clonotype with a few counts. This chain uses TRBV6-5 with TRBJ1-5, with 7 bases lining up with TRBD1. V dropped 10 bases and J dropped 6; count of bases not matched to a gene: 15. Germline values: CDR1 MNHEY, CDR2 SVGAGI. This CDR3 is 15 amino acids long. The CDR3 sequence is CATADRDGFAQPQHF. The CDR3 nucleotides read TGTGCCACCGCTGACAGGGATGGGTTCGCTCAGCCCCAGCATTTT.

As concerns this clonotype: The junction shows a germline mismatch at one end, possibly a read error. DNA of the CDR3: TGTGCCAGCAGTTATCCCGACAGGGAGCTGTTCTTC. This sequence encodes CASSYPDRELFF. The V gene is TRBV6-2 or TRBV6-3, the J gene TRBJ2-1; 7 bases agree with TRBD1. Germline V lookup: CDR1 MNHEY, CDR2 SVGEGT. The CDR3 contains 12 residues.

This clonotype was seen ten or more times. J is TRBJ1-4 and V is TRBV10-3; 7 bases line up with TRBD1. Looked up from germline, CDR1 is ENHRY and CDR2 is SYGVKD. With V trimmed by 5 bases and J by 8 bases, 11 bases remained unmatched. The CDR3 sequence is 15 residues long. The DNA of the CDR3 is TGTGCCATCAGTCAAAGCGAGGGGGCACAGGAAAAACTGTTTTTT. Amino acids: CAISQSEGAQEKLFF.

This clonotype was detected only a few times. The V call is TRBV7-2, the J call TRBJ2-4; 7 bases match TRBD2. V gave up 2 bases and J gave up 2 bases; unmatched junction bases: 9. This CDR3 spans 17 amino acids. Germline loops: CDR1 SGHTA, CDR2 FQGNSA. CDR3: CASSLTVGGSSKNIQYF. Written as DNA, the CDR3 is TGTGCCAGCAGCTTAACCGTCGGCGGGAGTTCCAAAAACATTCAGTACTTC.

Many counts were recorded for this clonotype. This rearrangement joins TRBV12-3 or TRBV12-4 to TRBJ2-1; TRBD2 agrees at 9 bases. J was trimmed by 6 bases and V by 6 bases; bases with no gene match: 9. The CDR3 has 15 amino acids. CDR3 in DNA: TGTGCCAGCAGCTCCACTAGCGGGCGACCCAATGAGCAGTTCTTC. Residues: CASSSTSGRPNEQFF.

This clonotype was detected a few times. The V call is TRBV5-6, the J call TRBJ2-1, with 8 bases that match TRBD1. V shed 4 bases and J 3 bases; nucleotides not matched to a gene: 12. This CDR3 is 17 amino acids long. Germline CDR1 reads SGHDT; CDR2 reads YYEEEE. As DNA, the CDR3 is TGTGCCAGCAGCCAACCGACAGGGGCGTCCCTCTACAATGAGCAGTTCTTC. Its protein product is CASSQPTGASLYNEQFF.